This T cell receptor beta chain was documented in a study of blood T cell repertoires in COVID-19. Overall study context: What the recovered Cohort 3 donors had was two negative PCRs, clearance, or symptom resolution.

Using immunoSEQ multiplex PCR, the repertoire was profiled, and TCRdb retains in-frame clones only, with some absent. This table holds 200,000 to 250,000 clones, 86% found once. V was trimmed by 4 bases and J by 9 bases, leaving 13 bases between them. This CDR3 spans 12 amino acids. Germline CDR1 SEHNR, CDR2 FQNEAQ (reference sequence). Sequencing input: PBMCs or T cells enriched from blood (not recorded which). The sequence was collected from a woman aged 45-59 years in a cohort exposed to, infected with or recovered from COVID-19 (not recorded which). V and J are TRBV7-9 and TRBJ2-7; D perhaps matches TRBD2 (6 bases). CDR3 bases: TGTGCCAGCAGCTCCGAAACGGGGGTGCAGTACTTC. It encodes CASSSETGVQYF.